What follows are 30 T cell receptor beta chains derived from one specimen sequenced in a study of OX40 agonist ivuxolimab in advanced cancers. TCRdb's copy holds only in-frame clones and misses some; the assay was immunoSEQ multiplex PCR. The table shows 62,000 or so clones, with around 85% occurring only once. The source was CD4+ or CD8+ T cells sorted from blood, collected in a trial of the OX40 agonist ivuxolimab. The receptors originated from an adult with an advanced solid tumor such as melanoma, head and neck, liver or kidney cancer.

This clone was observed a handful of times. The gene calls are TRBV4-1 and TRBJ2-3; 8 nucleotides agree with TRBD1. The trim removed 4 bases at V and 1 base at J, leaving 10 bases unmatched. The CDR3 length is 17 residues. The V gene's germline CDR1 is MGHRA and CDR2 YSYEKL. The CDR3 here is CASSLKTGTGGTDTQYF. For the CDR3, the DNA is TGCGCCAGCAGCCTAAAAACCGGGACAGGCGGCACAGATACGCAGTATTTT.

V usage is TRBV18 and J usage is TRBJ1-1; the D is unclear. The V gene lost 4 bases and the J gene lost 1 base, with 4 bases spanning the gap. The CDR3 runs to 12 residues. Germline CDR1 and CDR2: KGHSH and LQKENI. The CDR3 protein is CASSRANTEAFF. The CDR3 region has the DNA TGTGCCAGCTCACGGGCGAACACTGAAGCTTTCTTT.

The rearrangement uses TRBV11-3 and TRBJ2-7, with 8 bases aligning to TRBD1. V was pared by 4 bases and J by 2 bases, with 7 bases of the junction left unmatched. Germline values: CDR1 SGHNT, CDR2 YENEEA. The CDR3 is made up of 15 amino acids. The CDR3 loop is CASSSDRDRPYEQYF. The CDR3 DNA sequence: TGTGCCAGCAGCTCGGACCGGGACAGGCCCTACGAGCAGTACTTC.

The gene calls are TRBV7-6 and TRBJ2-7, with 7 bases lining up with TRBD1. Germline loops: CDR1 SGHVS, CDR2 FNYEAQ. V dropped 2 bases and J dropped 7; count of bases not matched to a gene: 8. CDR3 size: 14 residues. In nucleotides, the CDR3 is TGTGCCAGCAGCTTACGGAACAGGGGTGGAGAGCAGTACTTC. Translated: CASSLRNRGGEQYF.

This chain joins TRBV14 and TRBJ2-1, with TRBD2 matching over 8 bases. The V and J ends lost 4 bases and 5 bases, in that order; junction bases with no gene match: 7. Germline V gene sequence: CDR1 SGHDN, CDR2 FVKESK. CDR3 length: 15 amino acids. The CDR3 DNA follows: TGTGCCAGCAGCCCACCGGGGGGGGGTAACAATGAGCAGTTCTTC. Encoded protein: CASSPPGGGNNEQFF.

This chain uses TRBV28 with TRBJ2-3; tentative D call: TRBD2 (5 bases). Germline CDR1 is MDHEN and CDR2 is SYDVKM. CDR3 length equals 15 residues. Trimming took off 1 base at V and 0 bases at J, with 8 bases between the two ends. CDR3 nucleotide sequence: TGTGCCAGCAGTTTATTGGCTAGCAGCACAGATACGCAGTATTTT. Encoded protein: CASSLLASSTDTQYF.

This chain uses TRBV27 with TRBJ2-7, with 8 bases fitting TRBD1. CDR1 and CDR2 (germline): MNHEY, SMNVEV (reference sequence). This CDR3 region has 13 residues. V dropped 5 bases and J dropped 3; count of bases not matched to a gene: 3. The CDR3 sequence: CASSPGTGYEQYF. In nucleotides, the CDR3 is TGTGCCAGCAGTCCCGGGACAGGCTACGAGCAGTACTTC.

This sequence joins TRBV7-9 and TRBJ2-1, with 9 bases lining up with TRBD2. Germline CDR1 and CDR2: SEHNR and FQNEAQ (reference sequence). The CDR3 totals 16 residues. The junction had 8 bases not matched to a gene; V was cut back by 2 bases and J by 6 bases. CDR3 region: CASSLIGREGPNEQFF. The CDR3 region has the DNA TGTGCCAGCAGCTTAATCGGGCGGGAGGGCCCCAATGAGCAGTTCTTC.

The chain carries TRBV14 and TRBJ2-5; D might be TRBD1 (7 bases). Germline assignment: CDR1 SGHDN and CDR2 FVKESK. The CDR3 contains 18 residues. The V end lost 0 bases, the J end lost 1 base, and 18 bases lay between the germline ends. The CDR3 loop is CASSQDPQRRDSQETQYF. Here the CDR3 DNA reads TGTGCCAGCAGCCAAGATCCCCAAAGGAGGGACAGCCAAGAGACCCAGTACTTC. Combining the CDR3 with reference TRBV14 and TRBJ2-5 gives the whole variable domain EAGVTQFPSHSVIEKGQTVTLRCDPISGHDNLYWYRRVMGKEIKFLLHFVKESKQDESGMPNNRFLAERTGGTYSTLKVQPAELEDSGVYFCASSQDPQRRDSQETQYFGPGTRLLVL.

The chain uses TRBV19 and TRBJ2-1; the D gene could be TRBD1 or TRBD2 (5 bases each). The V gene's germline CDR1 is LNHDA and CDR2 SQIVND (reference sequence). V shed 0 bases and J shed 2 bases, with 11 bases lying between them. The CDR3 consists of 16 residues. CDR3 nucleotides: TGTGCCAGTAGTATAGACGGGGCTTCTGCCTACAATGAGCAGTTCTTC. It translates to CASSIDGASAYNEQFF.

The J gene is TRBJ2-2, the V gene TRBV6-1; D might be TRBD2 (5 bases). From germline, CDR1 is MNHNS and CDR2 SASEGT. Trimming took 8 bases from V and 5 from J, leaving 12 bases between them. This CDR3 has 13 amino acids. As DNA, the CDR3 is TGTGCCAGCCCCTCAGAGGGAACCGGGGAGCTGTTTTTT. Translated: CASPSEGTGELFF.

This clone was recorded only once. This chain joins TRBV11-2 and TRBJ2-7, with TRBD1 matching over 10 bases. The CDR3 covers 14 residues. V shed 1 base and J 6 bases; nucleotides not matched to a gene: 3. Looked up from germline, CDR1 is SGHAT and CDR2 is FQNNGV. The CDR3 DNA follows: TGTGCCAGCAGCTTAGGACAGGGGGCAATCGAGCAGTACTTC. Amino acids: CASSLGQGAIEQYF. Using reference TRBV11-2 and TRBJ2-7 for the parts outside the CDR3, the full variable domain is EAGVAQSPRYKIIEKRQSVAFWCNPISGHATLYWYQQILGQGPKLLIQFQNNGVVDDSQLPKDRFSAERLKGVDSTLKIQPAKLEDSAVYLCASSLGQGAIEQYFGPGTRLTVT.

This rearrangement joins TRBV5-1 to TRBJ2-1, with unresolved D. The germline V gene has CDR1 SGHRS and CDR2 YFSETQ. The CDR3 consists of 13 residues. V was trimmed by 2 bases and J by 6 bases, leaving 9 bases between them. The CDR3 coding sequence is TGCGCCAGCAGCTTTCTCGCGTCCAATGAGCAGTTCTTC. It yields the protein CASSFLASNEQFF.

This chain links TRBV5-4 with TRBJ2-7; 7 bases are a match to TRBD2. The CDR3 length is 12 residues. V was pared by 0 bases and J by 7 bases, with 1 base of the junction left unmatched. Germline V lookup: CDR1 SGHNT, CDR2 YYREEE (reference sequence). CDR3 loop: CASSLAGGEQYF. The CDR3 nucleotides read TGTGCCAGCAGCTTGGCGGGAGGAGAGCAGTACTTC. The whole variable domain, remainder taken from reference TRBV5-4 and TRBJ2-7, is ETGVTQSPTHLIKTRGQQVTLRCSSQSGHNTVSWYQQALGQGPQFIFQYYREEENGRGNFPPRFSGLQFPNYSSELNVNALELDDSALYLCASSLAGGEQYFGPGTRLTVT.

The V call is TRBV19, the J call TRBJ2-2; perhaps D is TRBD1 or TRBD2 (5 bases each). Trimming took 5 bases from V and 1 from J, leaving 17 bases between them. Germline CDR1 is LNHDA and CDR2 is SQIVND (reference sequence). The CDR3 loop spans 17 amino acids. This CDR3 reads CASSPLPGTLNTGELFF. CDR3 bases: TGTGCCAGTAGTCCTCTCCCAGGGACCCTGAACACCGGGGAGCTGTTTTTT.

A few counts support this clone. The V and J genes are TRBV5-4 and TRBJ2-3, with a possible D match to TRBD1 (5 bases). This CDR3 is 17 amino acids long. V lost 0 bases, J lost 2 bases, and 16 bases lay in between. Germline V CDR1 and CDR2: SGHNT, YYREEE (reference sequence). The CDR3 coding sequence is TGTGCCAGCAGCTTGGTCGGACAATCTTCTTTCACAGATACGCAGTATTTT. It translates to CASSLVGQSSFTDTQYF.

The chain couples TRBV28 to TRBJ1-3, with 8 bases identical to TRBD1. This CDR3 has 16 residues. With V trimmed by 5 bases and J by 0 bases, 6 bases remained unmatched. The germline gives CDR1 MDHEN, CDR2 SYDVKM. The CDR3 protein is CASSPRTGHSGNTIYF. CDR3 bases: TGTGCCAGCAGTCCGAGGACAGGGCACTCTGGAAACACCATATATTTT.

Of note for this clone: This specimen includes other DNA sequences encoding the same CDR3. The CDR3 DNA sequence: TGCGCCAGCAGCTTGGTGTACAATGAGCAGTTCTTC. Its translation is CASSLVYNEQFF. This chain links TRBV5-1 with TRBJ2-1; D is unresolved. This CDR3 is built from 12 residues. The germline gives CDR1 SGHRS, CDR2 YFSETQ. Trimming removed 0 bases at V and 4 bases at J, with 2 bases between.

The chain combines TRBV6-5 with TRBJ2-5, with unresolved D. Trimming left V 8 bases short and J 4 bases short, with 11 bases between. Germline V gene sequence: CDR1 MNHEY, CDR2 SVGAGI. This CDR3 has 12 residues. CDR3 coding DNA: TGTGCCAGCCGTGGATATTCAGAGACCCAGTACTTC. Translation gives CASRGYSETQYF.

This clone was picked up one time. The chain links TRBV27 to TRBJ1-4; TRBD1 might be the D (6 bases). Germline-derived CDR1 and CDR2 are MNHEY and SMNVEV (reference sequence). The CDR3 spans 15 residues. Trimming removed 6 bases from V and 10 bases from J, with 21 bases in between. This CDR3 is CASRRAGGDFGKLFF. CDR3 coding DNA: TGTGCCAGCAGGCGAGCGGGGGGCGATTTTGGAAAACTGTTTTTT.

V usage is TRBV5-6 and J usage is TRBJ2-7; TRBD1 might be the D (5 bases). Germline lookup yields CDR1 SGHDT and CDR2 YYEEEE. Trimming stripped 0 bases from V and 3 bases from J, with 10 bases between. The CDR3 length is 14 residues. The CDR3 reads CASSLEGLGYEQYF. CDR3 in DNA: TGTGCCAGCAGCTTGGAGGGGTTAGGCTACGAGCAGTACTTC.

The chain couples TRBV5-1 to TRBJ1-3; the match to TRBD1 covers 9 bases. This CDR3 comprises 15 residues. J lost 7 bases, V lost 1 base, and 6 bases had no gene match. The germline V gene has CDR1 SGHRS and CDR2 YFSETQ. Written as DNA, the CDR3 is TGCGCCAGCAGCTTGACCGGGACAGGGAGGAACACCATATATTTT. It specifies CASSLTGTGRNTIYF.

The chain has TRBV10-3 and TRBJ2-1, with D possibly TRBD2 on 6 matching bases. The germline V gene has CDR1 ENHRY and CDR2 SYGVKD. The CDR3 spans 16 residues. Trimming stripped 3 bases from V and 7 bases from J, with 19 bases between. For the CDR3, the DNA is TGTGCCATCAGTGAAGGGGCGGGAAGGGTTGTAAATGAGCAGTTCTTC. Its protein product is CAISEGAGRVVNEQFF.

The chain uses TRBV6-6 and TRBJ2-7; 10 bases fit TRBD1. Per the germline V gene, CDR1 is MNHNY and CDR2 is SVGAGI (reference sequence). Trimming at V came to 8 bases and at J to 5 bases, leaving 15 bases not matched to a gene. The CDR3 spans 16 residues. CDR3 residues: CASSIPTGQGFHEQYF. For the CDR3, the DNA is TGTGCCAGCTCAATACCGACGGGACAGGGGTTTCACGAGCAGTACTTC.

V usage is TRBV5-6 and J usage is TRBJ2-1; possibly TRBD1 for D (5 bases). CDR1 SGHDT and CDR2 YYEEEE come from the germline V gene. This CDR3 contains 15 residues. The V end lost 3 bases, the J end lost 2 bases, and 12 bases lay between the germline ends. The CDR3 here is CASSYTGTPYNEQFF. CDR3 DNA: TGTGCCAGCAGCTACACAGGTACTCCCTACAATGAGCAGTTCTTC.

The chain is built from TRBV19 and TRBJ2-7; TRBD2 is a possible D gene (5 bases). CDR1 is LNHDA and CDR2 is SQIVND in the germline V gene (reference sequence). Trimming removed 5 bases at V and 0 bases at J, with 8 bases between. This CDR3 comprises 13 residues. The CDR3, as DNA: TGTGCCAGTAGTCCGGGGTTCTCCTACGAGCAGTACTTC. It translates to CASSPGFSYEQYF. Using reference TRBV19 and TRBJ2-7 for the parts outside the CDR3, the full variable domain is DGGITQSPKYLFRKEGQNVTLSCEQNLNHDAMYWYRQDPGQGLRLIYYSQIVNDFQKGDIAEGYSVSREKKESFPLTVTSAQKNPTAFYLCASSPGFSYEQYFGPGTRLTVT.

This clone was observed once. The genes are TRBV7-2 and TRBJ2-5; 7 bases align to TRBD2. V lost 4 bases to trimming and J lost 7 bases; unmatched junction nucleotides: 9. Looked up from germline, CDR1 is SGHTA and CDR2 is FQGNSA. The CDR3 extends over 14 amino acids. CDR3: CASSSGPREGTQYF. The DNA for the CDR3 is TGTGCCAGCAGCTCAGGACCCAGGGAGGGGACCCAGTACTTC.

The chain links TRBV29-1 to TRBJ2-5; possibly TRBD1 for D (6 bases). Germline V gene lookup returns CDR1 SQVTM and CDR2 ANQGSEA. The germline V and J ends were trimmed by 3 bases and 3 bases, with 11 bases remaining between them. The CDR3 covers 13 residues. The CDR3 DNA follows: TGCAGCGTTGACAGGGGAAGAAAAGAGACCCAGTACTTC. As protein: CSVDRGRKETQYF.

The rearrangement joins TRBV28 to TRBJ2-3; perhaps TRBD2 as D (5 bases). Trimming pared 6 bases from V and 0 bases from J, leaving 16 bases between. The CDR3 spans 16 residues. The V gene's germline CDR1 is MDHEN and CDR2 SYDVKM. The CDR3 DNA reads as TGTGCCAGCAGGCCAGGCGAGGGCCCTAGCACAGATACGCAGTATTTT. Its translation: CASRPGEGPSTDTQYF.

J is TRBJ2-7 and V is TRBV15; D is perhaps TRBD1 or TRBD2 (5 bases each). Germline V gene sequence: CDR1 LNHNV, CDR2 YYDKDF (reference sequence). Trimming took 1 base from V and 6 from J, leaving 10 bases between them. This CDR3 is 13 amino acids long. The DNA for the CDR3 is TGTGCCACCAGCAGAGCCCGGGACCTCGAGCAGTACTTC. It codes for CATSRARDLEQYF. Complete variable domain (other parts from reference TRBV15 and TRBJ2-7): DAMVIQNPRYQVTQFGKPVTLSCSQTLNHNVMYWYQQKSSQAPKLLFHYYDKDFNNEADTPDNFQSRRPNTSFCFLDIRSPGLGDTAMYLCATSRARDLEQYFGPGTRLTVT.